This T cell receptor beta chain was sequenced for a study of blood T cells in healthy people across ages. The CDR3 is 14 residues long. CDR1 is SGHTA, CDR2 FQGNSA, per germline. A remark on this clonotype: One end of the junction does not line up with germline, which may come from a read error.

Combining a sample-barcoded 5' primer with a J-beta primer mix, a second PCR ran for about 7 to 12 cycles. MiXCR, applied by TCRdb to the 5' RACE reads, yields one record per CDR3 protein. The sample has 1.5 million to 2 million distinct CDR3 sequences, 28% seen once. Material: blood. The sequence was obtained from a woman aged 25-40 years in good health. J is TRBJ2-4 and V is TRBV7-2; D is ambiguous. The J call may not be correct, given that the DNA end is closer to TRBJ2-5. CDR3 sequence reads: CVSSLSGLQETQYF. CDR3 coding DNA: TGTGTCAGCAGCTTATCGGGTTTACAAGAGACCCAGTACTTC.